This T cell receptor beta chain was found in a study of cytomegalovirus exposure and HLA in healthy donors (dated by TCRdb to about 2017). Concerning the study at large: According to an earlier analysis of 550 to 700 of the donors, some 180 million T cells yielded 117 million unique TCR beta sequences and around 300 Gb of sequence data. About 300 gigabases of sequencing data and some 85 million unique TCR sequences were included in an early release covering over 600 HLA-typed donors. Among the roughly 380 genotyped donors, 81% belonged to the genetic ancestry cluster associated with self-reported Caucasian donors. The aim of the study was to test whether cataloging public T cell receptors could identify signatures of past pathogen exposure. Using immunosequencing, the study profiled T cell repertoires from 550 to 750 subjects and related those repertoires to cytomegalovirus serostatus. A separate validation cohort of 90 to 150 different subjects was used in addition to the roughly 700-subject first cohort. To predict cytomegalovirus infection status, the study combined high-throughput TCR immunosequencing, statistical association of individual TCRs with disease status, and machine learning. In a later analysis, previously published TCR beta repertoires from several hundred donors were re-analyzed and high-resolution HLA genotyping was added so that TCR occurrence patterns could be studied. Rather than drawing on any new phenotypic data, the later analysis identified candidate immune exposures from TCR beta sequences and the way those sequences occurred across donors. To decide whether each TCR beta V gene segment behaved as functional or pseudogenic, an earlier analysis of several hundred of the donors relied on high-throughput TCR beta sequencing. Donor age, sex, ethnicity and CMV serostatus were compiled together with the repertoire data. Genome-wide SNP genotypes for about 65% of the 666 donors were used in a later genetic analysis, which treated that subset as a discovery cohort. Every discovery cohort repertoire had been produced on one sequencing platform. HLA typing included class I and class II loci at four-digit resolution. The number of typed donors differed by locus: roughly 629-640 for A, B, C, DRB1 and DQB1; 522 for DQA1; about 600 for DPA1; and approximately 450 for DPB1. A few DR-DQ haplotypes were treated as single units for association and clustering because of strong linkage in the cohort. Among about 410 genotyped donors of the cohort, an average of roughly 230,000 unique TCR beta nucleotide sequences was sequenced per donor, of which 15% to 20% were non-productive. Results and caveats for the whole study, not just this receptor: In an earlier analysis of approximately 590 of the donors, most TCR beta V segments appeared in productive rearrangements about 90% or about 30% of the time, broadly matching IMGT annotations. Presence/absence analyses assumed roughly uniform sequencing depth across donors, an assumption that may not hold. V-gene and J-gene trimming of TCR beta chains was associated with a missense DCLRE1C variant in a later genetic analysis, and the association was replicated in an independent cohort. Linkage disequilibrium might explain the correlated functional status among segregating V segments, but an unknown experimental factor could not be ruled out. Only TCR beta chains were sequenced in this cohort, and the absence of alpha or paired-chain data limited detectable features. A cluster of highly shared sequence variants was judged likely to be a technical artifact of the sequencing pipeline. Most TCR sequences were seen in very few donors, while some public TCRs were found in many individuals. Because HLA typing was missing for some donors at each locus, association tests included only the typed subset. Because the 87-base-pair reads could not distinguish some IMGT-functional V segments, including TRBV6-2 and TRBV6-3, those segments were excluded. A further reported finding was that TCR beta sequences accurately predicted the HLA-A and HLA-B alleles for most subjects in the first cohort. Because counts were too low, fewer than 20 rarely observed V segments, including chromosome 9 orphons, were excluded from the earlier analysis of fewer than 650 of the donors. The classifier was reported to diagnose cytomegalovirus status with high specificity and sensitivity in both the original and validation cohorts. Immune exposure information for the cohort was limited to CMV serostatus. Assigning TCR associations to individual alleles was difficult when HLA alleles, especially DR and DQ, strongly co-occurred. It was suggested by the authors that the approach could potentially be generalized to other disease states and immunological phenotypes. In vitro tests confirmed that three of the cytomegalovirus-associated TCR beta chains recognize cytomegalovirus antigens. A later analysis found that most CMV-associated TCR beta chains appeared HLA-restricted, with HLA associations seemingly driven largely by CMV exposure. According to a later genetic analysis, donors in an Asian-associated ancestry cluster had fewer N-insertions in productive TCRs than the approximately 610-donor mean. According to a later analysis, TCR association rates differed among HLA loci, with DRB1 alleles showing the most associated TCRs and HLA-C alleles showing the fewest. Specific HLA alleles were associated with more than 15,000 TCR beta sequences at a false discovery rate of 0.05 in a later analysis. The study listed 170 or so TCR beta chains as associated with cytomegalovirus. Compared with equally common non-associated chains, HLA-associated TCR beta chains in a later analysis were more clonally expanded and had lower generation probabilities. Several of the top co-occurrence clusters appeared to be linked to parvovirus B19, influenza, CMV and Epstein-Barr virus, according to a later analysis.

The library was produced with the immunoSEQ multiplex PCR assay. The multiplex PCR relied on a mix of 60 forward primers for TCR Vbeta segments and 13 reverse primers for TCR Jbeta segments. Amplification of the CDR3 region of rearranged TCR beta genes was performed with a multiplex PCR assay on genomic DNA. The amplified TCR beta libraries were sequenced on the Illumina HiSeq System as 87-base-pair reads. The study's processing was this. A later analysis counted approximately 84 million unique TCR beta chains across the 640 or so repertoires, and approximately 11 million of these chains were shared by at least two donors. A nearest-neighbor algorithm error-corrected the raw reads and collapsed the reads into unique sequences, merging closely related sequences to remove PCR and sequencing errors. Alignment of CDR3 sequences to IMGT reference sequences was used to assign V, D and J gene segments. For a sequence to be retained, at least a six-nucleotide match to both a V gene segment and a J gene segment was required. Rearrangements were called productive when the CDR3 lacked stop codons and stayed in frame with V and J; all others were non-productive. CDR3 was defined according to IMGT convention as the region running from the second conserved V-encoded cysteine to the conserved J-encoded phenylalanine. Sequences without an unambiguous match to a single V gene segment were excluded from the earlier analysis of about 600 of the donors. An earlier analysis of a few hundred of the donors called V segments functional above 56.7% productive rearrangements and segregating when the between-donor standard deviation exceeded 5%. A statistical classification framework was built for diagnosing cytomegalovirus status from the catalog of TCR beta chain sequences. V and J gene assignment, in a later analysis, came from comparing TCR nucleotide sequences with IMGT/GENE-DB human TR gene sequences. A later analysis assigned CDR3 sequences and most-parsimonious VDJ recombination scenarios with the TCRdist pipeline. In a later analysis, each TCR beta chain was defined by its CDR3 amino acid sequence together with its V-gene family, and reads without a unique V-gene family were excluded. A later analysis removed roughly 590 highly shared, low-generation-probability nucleotide sequences to deal with suspected cross-contamination and a sequencing artifact. A later analysis calculated a clonal expansion index for each public chain from normalized within-repertoire ranks of inferred template counts. A later analysis computed generation probabilities with a VDJ recombination model fitted to out-of-frame rearrangements, and checked the results against IGoR. A later analysis scored TCR-TCR, TCR-HLA and TCR-CMV co-occurrence with hypergeometric tests, applying a repertoire-size bias correction to TCR pairs. To estimate false discovery rates, a later analysis permuted the HLA or CMV assignments 20 times. In a later analysis, co-occurring TCRs were grouped using DBSCAN, with TCRdist sequence similarity added in when clustering inside HLA-allele-positive subsets. Repertoires with fewer than 30,000 or more than 120,000 public chains were left out of co-occurrence clustering, as were about 5 repertoires with anomalous nucleotide sharing. Imported from immuneACCESS, the table was reduced by TCRdb to in-frame sequences with V and J called. These copies leave out some clones; in studies compared against another copy, an unresolved V gene accounts for under half, and the cause of the remainder is not known. Clonal size and the V and J genes are those of that table, whereas D and trimming came from the DNA. A total of about 120,000 clones appear in this sample, over 70% of them only once. The biggest ten clones account for about 1.6% of the sample.

The CDR3 holds 17 amino acids from the cysteine to the phenylalanine. Only the CDR3 portion is preserved as DNA: 51 bases, with reading frame beginning at the first base. V ends up 2 bases short and J 4 bases short, with an unmatched junction base count of 9. The germline V gene specifies LGHNA as CDR1 and YNFKEQ as CDR2. The cohort comprised 550 to 700 healthy bone marrow donors. At the time of sampling, all cohort members were nominally healthy, though unrecorded immune exposures were likely present. The donor was CMV seronegative and was included in the group of around 320 seronegative cohort members. A peripheral blood sample was collected from each donor, and TCR beta sequencing was performed on peripheral blood mononuclear cells. Genomic DNA was extracted from the blood cell samples with the Qiagen DNeasy Blood Extraction Kit. In the case of this clone: The antigen it recognizes is unknown. Qualities for individual bases were not recorded, and no much larger clone is one base off.

Recombination connected TRBV4-2 to TRBJ2-2; TRBD2 lines up with 8 middle nucleotides. The sequence was collected from a woman between 18 and 29 years old in good health and CMV-seronegative. The sample consisted of PBMCs. For the CDR3, the sequence is CASSQFASGGRTGELFF. The sequenced DNA is TGTGCCAGCAGCCAATTTGCGAGCGGGGGCCGCACCGGGGAGCTGTTTTTT.